A selection of T cell receptor beta chains follows, all from one sample in a study of cytomegalovirus exposure and HLA in healthy donors. TCRdb's table, derived via immunoSEQ multiplex PCR, lists solely in-frame clones and lacks some. The table lists 120,000 or so clones, under 70% of them singletons, with about 1.5% in the top ten. Specimen: PBMCs. All receptors derive from a man aged 18 to 35 in good health and CMV-seronegative. Each CDR3 is given with its conserved first and last residue. Each record gives: V gene, clone size, CDR3 protein. Part of the rows lack a size; the others show once, few, many or a class for expanded clones.

V: TRBV7-9; size: -; CDR3: CASRKRGGTQYF
V: TRBV5-1; size: -; CDR3: CASTLRGQGNEQYF
V: TRBV6-6; size: few; CDR3: CASSNRGGEKLFF
V: TRBV7-8; size: -; CDR3: CASSPGQGSTGELFF
V: TRBV7-9; size: -; CDR3: CASSLTGVSYGYTF
V: TRBV10-1; size: -; CDR3: CASSGQGTDTQYF
V: TRBV18; size: -; CDR3: CASSPEGLSTDTQYF
V: TRBV7-9; size: few; CDR3: CASRSQGAREKLFF
V: TRBV10-3; size: -; CDR3: CAISESKLAVQYF
V: TRBV30; size: -; CDR3: CAWSVPRTEAFF
V: TRBV13; size: many; CDR3: CASSFLSRSYEQYF
V: TRBV19; size: -; CDR3: CASTPRSGGTYEQYF
V: TRBV2; size: -; CDR3: CASTLDRDYGYTF
V: TRBV7-7; size: -; CDR3: CASGPTSLAFF
V: TRBV27; size: -; CDR3: CASTAGGTDTQYF
V: TRBV29-1; size: -; CDR3: CSVAPRALSYEQYF